This TCR beta chain appears in the sequencing data of a study of blood T cell repertoires in COVID-19. The CDR3 is 14 residues long. Trimming removed 0 bases from V and 1 base from J, with 4 bases in between. Germline CDR1 reads SGHDT; CDR2 reads YYEEEE. Measured with immunoSEQ multiplex PCR; TCRdb has only the in-frame clones, and not every one. The table has 250,000 or so clones, 70% to 90% seen once. V is TRBV5-6 and J is TRBJ2-2, with D hard to call. Material for sequencing was peripheral blood. The sequence derives from a man between 50 and 59 years old with acute or convalescent COVID-19. Written as DNA, the CDR3 is TGTGCCAGCAGCTTGGGGCAGAACACCGGGGAGCTGTTTTTT. This gives the protein CASSLGQNTGELFF.